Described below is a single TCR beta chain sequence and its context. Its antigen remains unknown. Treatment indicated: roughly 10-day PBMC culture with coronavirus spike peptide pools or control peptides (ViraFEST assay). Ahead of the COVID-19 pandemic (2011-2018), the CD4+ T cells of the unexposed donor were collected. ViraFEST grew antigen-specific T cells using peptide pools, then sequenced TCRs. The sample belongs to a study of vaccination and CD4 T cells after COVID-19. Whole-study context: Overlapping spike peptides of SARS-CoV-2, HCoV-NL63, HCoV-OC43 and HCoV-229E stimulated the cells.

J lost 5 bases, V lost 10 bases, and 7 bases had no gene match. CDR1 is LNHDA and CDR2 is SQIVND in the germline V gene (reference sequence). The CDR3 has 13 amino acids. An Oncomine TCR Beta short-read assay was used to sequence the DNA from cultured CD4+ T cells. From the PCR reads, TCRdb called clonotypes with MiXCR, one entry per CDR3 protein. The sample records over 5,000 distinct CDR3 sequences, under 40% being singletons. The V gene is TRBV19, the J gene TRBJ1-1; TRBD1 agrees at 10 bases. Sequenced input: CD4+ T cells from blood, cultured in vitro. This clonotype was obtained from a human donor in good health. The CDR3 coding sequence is TGTGCCACTACCGGGACAGGGGTAACTGAAGCTTTCTTT. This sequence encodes CATTGTGVTEAFF. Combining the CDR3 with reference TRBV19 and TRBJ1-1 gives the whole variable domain DGGITQSPKYLFRKEGQNVTLSCEQNLNHDAMYWYRQDPGQGLRLIYYSQIVNDFQKGDIAEGYSVSREKKESFPLTVTSAQKNPTAFYLCATTGTGVTEAFFGQGTRLTVV.